Given below is one TCR beta chain in context. This sample was taken from a study of shared clonotypes between healthy human individuals. Study as a whole: Used for every donor were three CD4 naive, three CD4 memory, two CD8 naive and one CD8 memory plate.

The CDR3 runs 14 residues. CDR1 and CDR2 (germline): SGHNT, YYREEE (reference sequence). V was clipped by 3 bases and J by 3 bases, with 10 bases between them. Donors had no recently reported acute infections or vaccinations and were HIV-negative. Splitting the CD4+ cells yielded a CD45RA+ naive subset and a CD45RA-negative memory subset. Per sorted-subset replicate PCR, input was approximately 210 ng DNA, representing about 30,000 T cell genomes. Measured with immunoSEQ multiplex PCR; TCRdb has only the in-frame clones, and not every one. Here the sample spans millions of clones, more than 80% being singletons.

The receptor was derived from a man between 18 and 29 years old in good health. This chain joins TRBV5-4 and TRBJ1-3, with a possible D match to TRBD1 (6 bases). The sequenced material came from naive CD4+ T cells sorted from blood. The subset: CD45RA+ positively selected. The CDR3 is CASSSRTDGNTIYF. The CDR3 DNA sequence: TGTGCCAGCAGCTCCCGGACAGATGGAAACACCATATATTTT.